Presented here are 28 T cell receptor beta chains from one specimen sequenced in a study of human T cells and chemical hapten exposure. Time point defined: patch test 1, 2 weeks after DPC sensitization. Specified treatment: therapeutic diphenylcyclopropenone sensitization with weekly scalp DPC. TCRdb reprocessed the RACE reads via MiXCR and lists one record per CDR3 protein. This sample has a few hundred thousand distinct CDR3 sequences, with roughly 4.8% found just once. Sequenced here: whole blood, sampled in connection with sensitization to the hapten diphenylcyclopropenone (DPC). The receptors were sampled from a woman in her forties or fifties with alopecia areata. Some clones in this sample may be carry-over from other donors' samples.

This clonotype was detected ten times or more. The gene calls are TRBV15 and TRBJ2-5, with D tentatively TRBD2 (5 bases). This CDR3 region has 15 residues. Germline V gene data show CDR1 as LNHNV and CDR2 as YYDKDF (reference sequence). V shed 0 bases and J shed 4 bases, with 12 bases lying between them. The CDR3 is CATSRDLSGGETQYF. CDR3 DNA: TGTGCCACCAGCAGAGATCTAAGCGGTGGAGAGACCCAGTACTTC.

This chain uses TRBV27 with TRBJ1-1; D gene uncertain. V gave up 3 bases and J gave up 6 bases, with 11 bases separating them. Germline V gene sequence: CDR1 MNHEY, CDR2 SMNVEV (reference sequence). This CDR3 has 13 residues. CDR3 amino acids: CASSFRWGAEAFF. CDR3 coding DNA: TGTGCCAGCAGTTTTCGGTGGGGAGCTGAAGCTTTCTTT.

The chain recombines TRBV21-1 with TRBJ1-1. TRBV21-1 represents a pseudogene. This CDR3 is 12 amino acids long. CDR3 loop: CASSKRNTEAFF. CDR3 bases: TGTGCCAGCAGTAAGCGGAACACTGAAGCTTTCTTT.

There are many counts of this clonotype. J is TRBJ2-3 and V is TRBV29-1, with 12 bases that match TRBD2. The V and J ends lost 6 bases and 5 bases, in that order; junction bases with no gene match: 9. The CDR3 extends over 15 amino acids. Germline loops: CDR1 SQVTM, CDR2 ANQGSEA. As DNA, the CDR3 is TGCAGCGTCCGCGAGACTAGCGGGAGAATAGATACGCAGTATTTT. It encodes CSVRETSGRIDTQYF.

This clonotype was seen only a few times. The DNA for the CDR3 is TGTGCCAGCAGCAACGGGAGGGCCGCAGATACGCAGTATTTT. Protein sequence: CASSNGRAADTQYF. This rearrangement joins TRBV2 to TRBJ2-3; 8 bases align to TRBD2. The CDR3 runs to 14 residues. From germline, CDR1 is SNHLY and CDR2 FYNNEI. V trimming: 6 bases; J trimming: 4 bases; junction bases outside the gene matches: 6.

This clonotype showed up just a few times. The V call is TRBV9, the J call TRBJ2-3; D might be TRBD2 (5 bases). Germline CDR1 reads SGDLS; CDR2 reads YYNGEE. Trimming removed 4 bases from V and 2 bases from J, with 14 bases in between. The CDR3 covers 15 residues. The CDR3 DNA reads as TGTGCCAGCAGCTTGGACGGGATGGTCACAGATACGCAGTATTTT. This translates into CASSLDGMVTDTQYF.

This clonotype came up many times. The chain links TRBV6-5 to TRBJ1-2, with 9 bases aligning to TRBD1. The length of the CDR3 is 14 residues. The germline V gene has CDR1 MNHEY and CDR2 SVGAGI. J lost 2 bases, V lost 6 bases, and 4 bases had no gene match. DNA of the CDR3: TGTGCCAGCAGCTCCGGGACAGGGAACTATGGCTACACCTTC. Translated: CASSSGTGNYGYTF.

This clonotype was observed many times. V is TRBV7-2 and J is TRBJ2-3; TRBD2 aligns across 8 bases. Germline CDR1 reads SGHTA; CDR2 reads FQGNSA. There are 15 residues in the CDR3. V lost 4 bases and J lost 1; bases outside the gene matches: 4. The CDR3 loop is CASSSGGVGTDTQYF. The CDR3 nucleotides are TGTGCCAGCAGCTCCGGGGGGGTGGGCACAGATACGCAGTATTTT.

In its sample, this clonotype was seen many times. V usage is TRBV28 and J usage is TRBJ1-5; TRBD1 matches 7 bases. This CDR3 is 12 amino acids long. V lost 10 bases, J lost 7 bases, and 7 bases stayed unmatched. Per germline, CDR1 MDHEN and CDR2 SYDVKM. In nucleotides, the CDR3 is TGTGCCATCCACAGGGGAGCCCAGCCCCAGCATTTT. This encodes CAIHRGAQPQHF.

This clonotype was detected many times. Its ends do not fully match the called genes, so a read error is possible. The chain employs TRBV11-2 and TRBJ1-5; 10 bases are shared with TRBD1. The CDR3 spans 13 residues. From germline, CDR1 is SGHAT and CDR2 FQNNGV. CDR3 DNA: TGTGCCAGCAGTTTAGGACAGGGGGAGCCCCAGCATTTT. Its translation: CASSLGQGEPQHF.

This clonotype turned up a few times. The chain recombines TRBV20-1 with TRBJ2-7; possible D gene TRBD2, 6 bases. This CDR3 is 14 amino acids long. Germline loops: CDR1 DFQATT, CDR2 SNEGSKA (reference sequence). Between the trimmed V and J ends, which lost 0 bases and 4 bases, there was a span of 13 bases. The CDR3 DNA sequence: TGCAGTGCTAGAGATCGACGGGAGAGGTACGAGCAGTACTTC. Encoded protein: CSARDRRERYEQYF.

This clonotype was counted between two and nine times. The genes are TRBV27 and TRBJ2-3; a weak D match, TRBD1 (6 bases). Trimming cost V 2 bases and J 4 bases, with 10 bases left between them. CDR1 is MNHEY, CDR2 SMNVEV, per germline (reference sequence). The CDR3 totals 14 residues. The CDR3 is CASSLIEGADTQYF. The CDR3 DNA reads TGTGCCAGCAGTTTAATTGAGGGGGCAGATACGCAGTATTTT.

This clonotype was counted only a few times. The chain combines TRBV25-1 with TRBJ2-3; 7 nucleotides match TRBD1. This CDR3 is built from 16 residues. Trimming at V came to 0 bases and at J to 5 bases, leaving 8 bases not matched to a gene. Germline lookup yields CDR1 MGHDK and CDR2 SYGVNS. The CDR3 coding sequence is TGTGCCAGCAGTGAATATCCTGGACAGGAAATAGATACGCAGTATTTT. Amino acid sequence: CASSEYPGQEIDTQYF.

This clonotype was found many times. The V gene is TRBV12-3 or TRBV12-4, the J gene TRBJ1-1; 8 bases map to TRBD1. The V segment lost 3 bases and the J segment 1 base; nucleotides outside the gene matches: 7. The CDR3 loop spans 16 amino acids. The CDR3 DNA reads as TGTGCCAGCAGTTTCAGGACAGGGAGTGGGAACACTGAAGCTTTCTTT. Protein sequence: CASSFRTGSGNTEAFF.

This clonotype was recorded a few times. The chain carries TRBV20-1 and TRBJ2-5; 8 nucleotides line up with TRBD2. This CDR3 contains 15 residues. Germline loops: CDR1 DFQATT, CDR2 SNEGSKA (reference sequence). Trimming at V came to 4 bases and at J to 1 base, leaving 8 bases not matched to a gene. For the CDR3, the DNA is TGCAGTGCTACGGTCCTTAGCGGGGCCCAAGAGACCCAGTACTTC. This codes for CSATVLSGAQETQYF.

V and J are TRBV28 and TRBJ2-1; D may be TRBD1 (5 bases). CDR1 and CDR2 (germline): MDHEN, SYDVKM. This CDR3 spans 13 amino acids. V was pared by 5 bases and J by 8 bases, with 13 bases between. CDR3 amino acids: CASSPATEDEQFF. The CDR3 bases are TGTGCCAGCAGTCCAGCGACAGAGGATGAGCAGTTCTTC.

This clonotype was detected only a few times. The chain is built from TRBV19 and TRBJ2-3; no firm D call. Trimming took 7 bases from V and 0 from J, leaving 5 bases between them. Germline V gene data show CDR1 as LNHDA and CDR2 as SQIVND (reference sequence). This CDR3 is built from 12 residues. DNA for the CDR3: TGTGCCAGTAAGGGAAGCACAGATACGCAGTATTTT. Its translation is CASKGSTDTQYF.

The rearrangement uses TRBV10-3 and TRBJ1-6; D is ambiguous. Trimming took 3 bases from V and 8 from J, leaving 8 bases between them. The germline V gene encodes CDR1 ENHRY and CDR2 SYGVKD. This CDR3 is built from 13 residues. CDR3 nucleotide sequence: TGTGCCATCAGTGATAGATTGGATTCACCCCTCCACTTT. This codes for CAISDRLDSPLHF.

This clonotype came up many times. The genes are TRBV27 and TRBJ2-5; D remains unclear. From germline, CDR1 is MNHEY and CDR2 SMNVEV (reference sequence). Trimming pared 9 bases from V and 7 bases from J, leaving 15 bases between. The CDR3 sequence is 12 residues long. The CDR3 is CASGLYWGTQYF. CDR3 coding DNA: TGTGCCAGTGGTCTTTATTGGGGGACCCAGTACTTC.

The chain joins TRBV4-1 to TRBJ1-1; 10 bases map to TRBD1. Germline CDR1 reads MGHRA; CDR2 reads YSYEKL. The CDR3 runs to 19 residues. V dropped 4 bases and J dropped 3; count of bases not matched to a gene: 17. DNA of the CDR3: TGCGCCAGCAGCCGGGGGTTCCCGGGACAGGGGCGAAATCACACTGAAGCTTTCTTT. Translation gives CASSRGFPGQGRNHTEAFF.

This clonotype was detected many times. This chain connects TRBV5-1 to TRBJ2-1, with D perhaps matching TRBD1 (5 bases). This CDR3 region has 15 residues. Germline lookup yields CDR1 SGHRS and CDR2 YFSETQ. V lost 4 bases and J lost 6, with 17 bases in between. This CDR3 reads CASSRRAEQVNEQFF. In DNA, the CDR3 is TGCGCCAGCAGCCGCAGGGCCGAACAGGTCAATGAGCAGTTCTTC.

The table lists this clonotype with a few counts. The V call is TRBV12-5, the J call TRBJ2-2; a weak D match, TRBD1 (6 bases). V was clipped by 5 bases and J by 5 bases, with 12 bases between them. Germline values: CDR1 LGHNT, CDR2 FRNRAP. CDR3 length equals 14 residues. CDR3 loop: CASGTGLETGELFF. Written as DNA, the CDR3 is TGTGCTAGTGGTACAGGGTTGGAGACCGGGGAGCTGTTTTTT.

This clonotype was counted ten times or more. The V gene is TRBV5-1, the J gene TRBJ2-3; D not resolved. CDR1 and CDR2 (germline): SGHRS, YFSETQ. The CDR3 consists of 13 residues. V lost 4 bases and J lost 0, with 6 bases in between. CDR3 coding DNA: TGCGCCAGCAGCGGACCTAGCACAGATACGCAGTATTTT. This translates into CASSGPSTDTQYF.

This clonotype was counted at least ten times. The chain employs TRBV20-1 and TRBJ2-7; TRBD2 aligns across 7 bases. Germline trimming cut 3 bases from V and 5 bases from J; bases unmatched to any gene: 16. Germline V gene data show CDR1 as DFQATT and CDR2 as SNEGSKA (reference sequence). This CDR3 comprises 16 residues. The CDR3 sequence is CSARPLYREDSHEQYF. The CDR3 DNA is TGCAGTGCTAGGCCTCTATACCGGGAGGATTCACACGAGCAGTACTTC.

This clonotype has just a few counts. The chain combines TRBV12-3 or TRBV12-4 with TRBJ2-3; TRBD1 matches at 7 bases. The CDR3 contains 14 residues. V trimming: 5 bases; J trimming: 4 bases; junction bases outside the gene matches: 6. The CDR3 region is CASSRGQAADTQYF. The CDR3 nucleotides are TGTGCCAGCAGTAGAGGACAGGCGGCAGATACGCAGTATTTT.

This clonotype was seen repeatedly, ten times or more. The V call is TRBV7-2, the J call TRBJ2-7; D not resolved. CDR3 length equals 13 residues. V was shortened by 5 bases and J by 7 bases, with 15 bases between the two germline ends. Germline CDR1 is SGHTA and CDR2 is FQGNSA. The CDR3: CASSTLRIGEQYF. As DNA, the CDR3 is TGTGCCAGCAGCACTCTTCGGATCGGGGAGCAGTACTTC.

This clonotype was seen at least ten times. This chain joins TRBV7-2 and TRBJ2-3; 9 bases agree with TRBD2. In germline, CDR1 is SGHTA, CDR2 FQGNSA. This CDR3 contains 16 residues. The V gene end was trimmed by 4 bases and the J gene end by 1 base; junction bases not matched to a gene: 6. CDR3 amino acids: CASSSRRLAGTDTQYF. CDR3 nucleotides: TGTGCCAGCAGCTCCAGGCGACTAGCGGGCACAGATACGCAGTATTTT.

In this sample, this clonotype turned up a few times. J is TRBJ1-1 and V is TRBV20-1; D ambiguous. Trimming pared 4 bases from V and 1 base from J, leaving 4 bases between. The CDR3 spans 11 residues. Looked up from germline, CDR1 is DFQATT and CDR2 is SNEGSKA (reference sequence). The CDR3 spells CSATQNTEAFF. The CDR3 DNA reads as TGCAGTGCTACTCAGAACACTGAAGCTTTCTTT.